The rows below give T cell receptor beta chains drawn from one sample of a study of a mutant IDH1 vaccine in newly diagnosed glioma. What these receptors recognize is not known. Generated by immunoSEQ multiplex PCR, the TCRdb table keeps only in-frame clones and is missing some. The table shows 35,000 to 45,000 clones, with 78% occurring only once. The input for sequencing was PBMCs, taken from a glioma patient whose treatment included an IDH1 peptide vaccine. The receptors originated from a woman aged 40 to 50 with glioma. Some clones in this sample may be carry-over from other donors' samples. CDR3s include the opening cysteine and the closing phenylalanine or tryptophan. Each record gives: J gene, clone size, V gene, D gene, CDR3 DNA, CDR3 protein. A D gene is named only where the DNA matches it firmly. Only some rows state a clone size, as once, few, many or a class for expanded clones.

TRBJ2-5,.,TRBV7-2,TRBD2,TGTGCCAGCAGCTTAGAGTTAATCGGGGGGGTAAGGGAGACCCAGTACTTC,CASSLELIGGVRETQYF
TRBJ2-1,.,TRBV7-2,.,TGTGCCAGCAGCTTAAATCCGCCGGGGGTCTACAATGAGCAGTTCTTC,CASSLNPPGVYNEQFF
TRBJ1-2,.,TRBV9,TRBD1,TGTGCCAGCAGCGTTGGACAGGGGGACGTAGGGGGCTACACCTTC,CASSVGQGDVGGYTF
TRBJ1-2,.,TRBV5-4,.,TGTGCCAGCAGCTTGGGGGGCAAATCCTATGGCTACACCTTC,CASSLGGKSYGYTF
TRBJ2-7,.,TRBV27,TRBD1,TGTGCCAGCAGTTTATCGATGGGACAGGCGCCCCAGGAGCAGTACTTC,CASSLSMGQAPQEQYF
TRBJ2-7,.,TRBV5-6,.,TGTGCCAGCAGCTTGAGGAGCTACGAGCAGTACTTC,CASSLRSYEQYF
TRBJ1-1,.,TRBV9,.,TGTGCCAGCAGCGCAATCTTAGGGGAGGGGGAAGCTTTCTTT,CASSAILGEGEAFF
TRBJ2-2,.,TRBV19,TRBD1,TGTGCCAGTAGCTCCGGGACAGGGGCGAACACCGGGGAGCTGTTTTTT,CASSSGTGANTGELFF
TRBJ1-6,.,TRBV6-4,.,TGTGCCAGCAGTGACTCGACCAATTCACCCCTCCACTTT,CASSDSTNSPLHF
TRBJ2-3,.,TRBV29-1,.,TGCAGCGTCAACGGGGCGGTCACAGATACGCAGTATTTT,CSVNGAVTDTQYF
TRBJ1-5,.,TRBV9,.,TGTGCCAGCAGCGTAACCCTTAATCAGCCCCAGCATTTT,CASSVTLNQPQHF
TRBJ1-1,large,TRBV29-1,.,TGCAGCGGCCGGGATGGGGTTCTTCCGAGGACTGAAGCTTTCTTT,CSGRDGVLPRTEAFF
TRBJ1-5,once,TRBV28,TRBD1,TGTGCCAGCAGCGGACAGGGAGGTCAGCCCCAGCATTTT,CASSGQGGQPQHF
TRBJ1-4,many,TRBV4-1,.,TGCGCCAGCAGCCAAGTGAGGGGCGCGACCAATGAAAAACTGTTTTTT,CASSQVRGATNEKLFF
TRBJ2-7,.,TRBV29-1,TRBD1,TGCAGCGCCCGAAGGGACAGCCGTCCCTACGAGCAGTACTTC,CSARRDSRPYEQYF
TRBJ1-2,.,TRBV7-2,.,TGTGCCAGCAGCTTCTTTCGATCGGGGGGGCGCCAGGACTATGGCTACACCTTC,CASSFFRSGGRQDYGYTF
TRBJ1-4,.,TRBV5-5,.,TGTGCCAGCAATGGGGGTCGCGGAACAGAGTATAATGAAAAACTGTTTTTT,CASNGGRGTEYNEKLFF
TRBJ2-7,.,TRBV6-5,TRBD1,TGTGCCAGCCTTCACCAGGGACAGGGGCCATACGAGCAGTACTTC,CASLHQGQGPYEQYF
TRBJ1-1,few,TRBV14,.,TGTGCCAGCAGCCAAGTCAGGAACACTGAAGCTTTCTTT,CASSQVRNTEAFF
TRBJ2-1,.,TRBV27,TRBD2,TGTGCCAGCAGTGGCCGTACACTAGCGGGCCTTGTGACGGGCAATGAGCAGTTCTTC,CASSGRTLAGLVTGNEQFF
TRBJ2-7,.,TRBV28,.,TGTGCCAGCAGTGCCCCCGGCGACGAGCAGTACTTC,CASSAPGDEQYF
TRBJ1-6,.,TRBV27,.,TGTGCCAGCACCCATCCAGGGAATAATTCACCCCTCCACTTT,CASTHPGNNSPLHF
TRBJ2-7,.,TRBV2,.,TGTGCCAGCAGTGAGGCCCCCACAGGAGCAAACTCCTACGAGCAGTACTTC,CASSEAPTGANSYEQYF
TRBJ1-1,few,TRBV4-1,.,TGCGCCAGCAGCCAATACTCACAGGGTGTGGGCACTGAAGCTTTCTTT,CASSQYSQGVGTEAFF
TRBJ1-5,.,TRBV28,TRBD1,TGTGCCAGCAGTTTCAAGACAGGGAGTCAGCCCCAGCATTTT,CASSFKTGSQPQHF
TRBJ1-1,.,TRBV5-1,.,TGCGCCAGCAGCCGGGGGCTTATGAACACTGAAGCTTTCTTT,CASSRGLMNTEAFF
TRBJ1-1,.,TRBV6-5,.,TGTGCCAGCAGTGATGACAGGTCCACTGAAGCTTTCTTT,CASSDDRSTEAFF
TRBJ2-1,.,TRBV5-4,.,TGTGCCAGCAGCTTTACTAATGAGCAGTTCTTC,CASSFTNEQFF
TRBJ1-2,.,TRBV29-1,TRBD1,TGCAGCGTTGAACATCCAGGGGGCGTCAATGGCTACACCTTC,CSVEHPGGVNGYTF
TRBJ1-5,few,TRBV7-9,.,TGTGCCAGCAGCGTCGGGGGGAGTCAGCCCCAGCATTTT,CASSVGGSQPQHF
TRBJ1-1,few,TRBV7-2,TRBD1,TGTGCCAGCAGCAGACAGGGGGCGACTGAAGCTTTCTTT,CASSRQGATEAFF
TRBJ2-7,.,TRBV7-9,.,TGTGCCAGCAGCACAGAGCTGTTATCCTACGAGCAGTACTTC,CASSTELLSYEQYF
TRBJ1-6,.,TRBV27,.,TGTGCCAGCAGTTGGGATGCTCGTGGTAATTCACCCCTCCACTTT,CASSWDARGNSPLHF
TRBJ2-7,.,TRBV18,TRBD1,TGTGCCAGCTCACCCGGGACAGGGGTCTACGAGCAGTACTTC,CASSPGTGVYEQYF
TRBJ2-3,medium-sized,TRBV18,.,TGTGCCAGCTCACCAAGGGGAGGAGATACGCAGTATTTT,CASSPRGGDTQYF
TRBJ1-4,.,TRBV6-1,.,TGTGCCAGCAGTGATACAGGAGTTGCTAATGAAAAACTGTTTTTT,CASSDTGVANEKLFF
TRBJ1-4,few,TRBV5-6,.,TGTGCCAGCAGCTTAGGGTCGCCGGGGTCTGAAAAACTGTTTTTT,CASSLGSPGSEKLFF
TRBJ2-1,.,TRBV4-2,TRBD2,TGTGCCAGCAGCCTTACGGCGGGGGGGCCTGCGTTAAATGAGCAGTTCTTC,CASSLTAGGPALNEQFF
TRBJ2-3,once,TRBV25-1,TRBD1,TGTGCCGGACAGGGGGCCGGGGGAGATACGCAGTATTTT,CAGQGAGGDTQYF
TRBJ1-6,.,TRBV5-8,.,TGTGCCAGCAGCTCCAGGGTGGGTTCACCCCTCCACTTT,CASSSRVGSPLHF
TRBJ2-5,.,TRBV6-5,TRBD2,TGTGCCAGCAGTTACTCGATTAGCGGGAACCAAGAGACCCAGTACTTC,CASSYSISGNQETQYF
TRBJ2-3,.,TRBV5-1,.,TGCGCCAGCAGCTTCGCACCGAAAGACAAAGCCCCAGATACGCAGTATTTT,CASSFAPKDKAPDTQYF
TRBJ1-6,.,TRBV6-5,TRBD1,TGTGCCAGCAGACCAACAGGGGAGGGATCACCCCTCCACTTT,CASRPTGEGSPLHF
TRBJ1-2,few,TRBV10-3,.,TGTGCCATCAGTGAGAAACAGCCTCCTCATACCTTC,CAISEKQPPHTF
TRBJ1-1,.,TRBV13,.,TGTGCCAGCAGCGGATCCGACAGGATGAACACTGAAGCTTTCTTT,CASSGSDRMNTEAFF
TRBJ2-2,.,TRBV27,.,TGTGCCAGCAGTTTAGCGAGGACCGGGGAGCTGTTTTTT,CASSLARTGELFF